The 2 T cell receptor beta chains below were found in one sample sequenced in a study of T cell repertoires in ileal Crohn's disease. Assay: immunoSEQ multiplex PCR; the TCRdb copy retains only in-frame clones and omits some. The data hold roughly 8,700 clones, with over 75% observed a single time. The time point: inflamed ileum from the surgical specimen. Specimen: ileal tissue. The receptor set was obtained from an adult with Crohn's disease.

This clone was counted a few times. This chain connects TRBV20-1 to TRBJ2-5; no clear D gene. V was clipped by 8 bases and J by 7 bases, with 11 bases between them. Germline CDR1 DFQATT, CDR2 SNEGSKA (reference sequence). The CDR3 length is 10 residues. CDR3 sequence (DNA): TGCAGTCTCTTCGACGGGACCCAGTACTTC. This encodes CSLFDGTQYF.

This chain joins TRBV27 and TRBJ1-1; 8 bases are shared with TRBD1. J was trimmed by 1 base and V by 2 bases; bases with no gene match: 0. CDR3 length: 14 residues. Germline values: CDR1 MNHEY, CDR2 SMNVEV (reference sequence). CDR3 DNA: TGTGCCAGCAGTTTACAGGGGGCGAACACTGAAGCTTTCTTT. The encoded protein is CASSLQGANTEAFF.